What follows are 28 T cell receptor beta chains derived from one specimen sequenced in a study of cytomegalovirus exposure and HLA in healthy donors. The primer mix had 60 Vbeta and 13 Jbeta primers. The method was immunoSEQ multiplex PCR; TCRdb's version includes in-frame clones alone and lacks a portion of them. Found here are approximately 110,000 clones, 70% to 80% of them singletons; the top ten hold around 4%. Sequencing used PBMCs. These receptors were obtained from a woman in her thirties or forties in good health and CMV-seropositive.

This chain links TRBV28 with TRBJ1-2; 7 nucleotides match TRBD1. V was clipped by 7 bases and J by 2 bases; unmatched bases: 10. This CDR3 is 15 amino acids long. The germline V gene encodes CDR1 MDHEN and CDR2 SYDVKM. CDR3 coding DNA: TGTGCCAGCACCCGACAGGGCGAAAAAAACTATGGCTACACCTTC. Encoded protein: CASTRQGEKNYGYTF.

The chain couples TRBV5-1 to TRBJ2-1; 7 positions agree with TRBD2. After removal of 0 bases from V and 0 bases from J, the junction contained 3 bases not matched to a gene. Germline values: CDR1 SGHRS, CDR2 YFSETQ. The CDR3 has 16 amino acids. CDR3 in DNA: TGCGCCAGCAGCTTGGCTGGCGGGGGCTCCTACAATGAGCAGTTCTTC. It encodes CASSLAGGGSYNEQFF.

The chain links TRBV5-1 to TRBJ2-2; the D gene is possibly TRBD2 (5 bases). V was trimmed by 4 bases and J by 5 bases, leaving 21 bases between them. The germline CDR1 and CDR2 sequences are SGHRS and YFSETQ. The CDR3 has 17 residues. CDR3 nucleotides: TGCGCCAGCAGCCCGGTTCGAAGTGGGAGTGGAACCGGGGAGCTGTTTTTT. Translated, it gives CASSPVRSGSGTGELFF.

The CDR3: CASSIRDRATQYF. Written as DNA, the CDR3 is TGTGCCAGTAGTATAAGGGACAGGGCCACGCAGTATTTT. The chain uses TRBV19 and TRBJ2-3; 9 nucleotides align to TRBD1. The CDR3 spans 13 residues. The V and J ends lost 2 bases and 9 bases, in that order; junction bases with no gene match: 3. Germline V gives CDR1 LNHDA, CDR2 SQIVND (reference sequence).

This chain connects TRBV15 to TRBJ2-7, with unresolved D. Trimming took 3 bases from V and 3 from J, leaving 6 bases between them. Germline V gene lookup returns CDR1 LNHNV and CDR2 YYDKDF (reference sequence). The CDR3 totals 12 residues. The CDR3 reads CATSSRGYEQYF. CDR3 coding DNA: TGTGCCACCAGCAGTAGAGGCTACGAGCAGTACTTC.

The chain has TRBV5-1 and TRBJ2-5; 8 bases are shared with TRBD1. The CDR3 runs to 14 residues. Germline V gene sequence: CDR1 SGHRS, CDR2 YFSETQ. The junction had 3 bases not matched to a gene; V was cut back by 1 base and J by 4 bases. The CDR3 DNA follows: TGCGCCAGCAGCTTGCAGGGGGCCCCAGAGACCCAGTACTTC. This codes for CASSLQGAPETQYF.

This clone was seen more than once but under ten times. An end of the junction differs from the germline gene, which may be a read error. The chain joins TRBV7-2 to TRBJ2-7; TRBD1 matches at 11 bases. CDR1 SGHTA and CDR2 FQGNSA come from the germline V gene. This CDR3 is built from 15 residues. CDR3 bases: TGCGCCAGCAGCCACGGGACAGGGGGTTCCTACGAGCAGTACTTC. Protein: CASSHGTGGSYEQYF.

This sequence joins TRBV13 and TRBJ2-3; D is unclear. Germline V gives CDR1 PRHDT, CDR2 FYEKMQ (reference sequence). The V and J ends lost 5 bases and 2 bases respectively, with 8 bases between them. The CDR3 totals 13 residues. The CDR3 nucleotides are TGTGCCAGCAGCCAGTTTAACACAGATACGCAGTATTTT. Amino acids: CASSQFNTDTQYF.

The chain links TRBV9 to TRBJ1-2; possibly TRBD1 for D (6 bases). Germline-derived CDR1 and CDR2 are SGDLS and YYNGEE. The germline V and J ends were trimmed by 4 bases and 6 bases, with 16 bases remaining between them. CDR3 size: 14 residues. In DNA, the CDR3 is TGTGCCAGCAGCCCAGGGGCGTTTCAGGATGGCTACACCTTC. Translation gives CASSPGAFQDGYTF. The whole variable domain, filled in from reference TRBV9 and TRBJ1-2, reads DSGVTQTPKHLITATGQRVTLRCSPRSGDLSVYWYQQSLDQGLQFLIQYYNGEERAKGNILERFSAQQFPDLHSELNLSSLELGDSALYFCASSPGAFQDGYTFGSGTRLTVV.

The genes are TRBV9 and TRBJ2-1, with D possibly being TRBD2 (6 bases). Trimming took 4 bases from V and 3 from J, leaving 11 bases between them. This CDR3 spans 14 amino acids. The V gene's germline CDR1 is SGDLS and CDR2 YYNGEE. The CDR3 sequence: CASSRGGDYNEQFF. In DNA form, the CDR3 reads TGTGCCAGCAGCCGAGGCGGGGACTACAATGAGCAGTTCTTC.

This chain connects TRBV2 to TRBJ1-1; D is possibly TRBD1 (6 bases). CDR1 is SNHLY, CDR2 FYNNEI, per germline. Trimming took 6 bases from V and 9 from J, leaving 20 bases between them. The CDR3 extends over 14 amino acids. This CDR3 reads CASRENRAQGKAFF. The CDR3, as DNA: TGTGCCAGCAGAGAGAACCGGGCACAGGGTAAAGCTTTCTTT. Filled out from reference TRBV2 and TRBJ1-1, the complete variable domain reads EPEVTQTPSHQVTQMGQEVILRCVPISNHLYFYWYRQILGQKVEFLVSFYNNEISEKSEIFDDQFSVERPDGSNFTLKIRSTKLEDSAMYFCASRENRAQGKAFFGQGTRLTVV.

This clone appeared a single time. The chain is built from TRBV6-5 and TRBJ1-5; the D gene is possibly TRBD1 (5 bases). Germline V gives CDR1 MNHEY, CDR2 SVGAGI. The CDR3 consists of 15 residues. Trimming took 0 bases from V and 6 from J, leaving 12 bases between them. Here the CDR3 reads CASSYSLSGSQPQHF. CDR3 DNA: TGTGCCAGCAGTTACTCGTTATCAGGGTCTCAGCCCCAGCATTTT.

As concerns this clone: At one end the junction does not follow the germline gene, possibly because of a read error. The chain recombines TRBV7-9 with TRBJ2-1; 7 positions agree with TRBD1. Per germline, CDR1 SEHNR and CDR2 FQNEAQ (reference sequence). The CDR3 spans 10 residues. The CDR3 region is CSSRGSEQFF. For the CDR3, the DNA is TGTTCCAGCAGGGGGAGTGAGCAGTTCTTC.

V usage is TRBV7-8 and J usage is TRBJ1-5; 8 bases match TRBD1. Trimming took 4 bases from V and 7 from J; bases not matched to a gene: 6. The germline gives CDR1 SGHVS, CDR2 FQNEAQ. This CDR3 has 14 amino acids. CDR3 protein: CASSSTGVRQPQHF. The CDR3 DNA reads TGTGCCAGCAGCTCGACAGGGGTTAGGCAGCCCCAGCATTTT.

This sequence joins TRBV28 and TRBJ2-7; weak D call: TRBD1 (6 bases). The CDR3 runs 17 residues. V shed 4 bases and J shed 0 bases, with 19 bases lying between them. Germline lookup yields CDR1 MDHEN and CDR2 SYDVKM. This CDR3 is CASSSPGTPRASYEQYF. CDR3 bases: TGTGCCAGCAGTTCCCCCGGGACACCCCGGGCCTCCTACGAGCAGTACTTC.

J is TRBJ1-5 and V is TRBV2; 12 bases line up with TRBD1. This CDR3 has 18 amino acids. Germline assignment: CDR1 SNHLY and CDR2 FYNNEI. The trim removed 4 bases at V and 5 bases at J, leaving 12 bases unmatched. CDR3 nucleotides: TGTGCCAGCAGTGTACCGGGAGGGACAGGGGGCTTGGATCAGCCCCAGCATTTT. It translates to CASSVPGGTGGLDQPQHF.

The rearrangement uses TRBV7-6 and TRBJ2-7; 9 bases are shared with TRBD1. The CDR3 length is 16 residues. Trimming took 0 bases from V and 0 from J; bases not matched to a gene: 3. Germline CDR1 reads SGHVS; CDR2 reads FNYEAQ. CDR3 in amino acids: CASSLAPGQGSYEQYF. The CDR3 DNA reads TGTGCCAGCAGCTTAGCGCCGGGACAGGGCTCCTACGAGCAGTACTTC.

This clone was picked up one time. A junction end diverges from the germline sequence, so it may reflect a read error. The V and J genes are TRBV15 and TRBJ1-1, with D possibly matching TRBD1 (5 bases). The V gene's germline CDR1 is LNHNV and CDR2 YYDKDF (reference sequence). The CDR3 is made up of 15 amino acids. In DNA, the CDR3 is TGTGCCATCAGCAGAGAGAAGGGGCCGAGCACTGAAGCTTTCTTT. Translation gives CAISREKGPSTEAFF.

This chain links TRBV6-1 with TRBJ1-1; D gene unclear. The germline CDR1 and CDR2 sequences are MNHNS and SASEGT. The CDR3 contains 16 residues. V was cut by 2 bases and J by 5 bases, with 18 bases left in between. The CDR3 sequence is CASSERFQVVRTEAFF. The CDR3, as DNA: TGTGCCAGCAGTGAACGGTTCCAGGTTGTGAGAACTGAAGCTTTCTTT.

V gene TRBV7-3 combines with J gene TRBJ1-2; possible D gene TRBD1, 6 bases. CDR3 length: 16 amino acids. Trimming pared 5 bases from V and 2 bases from J, leaving 18 bases between. Per germline, CDR1 SGHTA and CDR2 FQGTGA. The CDR3 DNA sequence: TGTGCCAGCAGCCCCAACCCGTTCACAGGGAACTATGGCTACACCTTC. Protein sequence: CASSPNPFTGNYGYTF.

The rearrangement joins TRBV30 to TRBJ2-1, with a possible D match to TRBD2 (5 bases). The germline V gene encodes CDR1 GTSNPN and CDR2 SVGIG (reference sequence). This CDR3 spans 12 amino acids. Trimming removed 2 bases from V and 8 bases from J, with 10 bases in between. The CDR3, as DNA: TGTGCCTGGAGTCTTGCGGGCGATGAGCAGTTCTTC. Its translation is CAWSLAGDEQFF.

The CDR3 bases are TGTGCCAGCAGCTTAACTAGCGTTCTCTACGAGCAGTACTTC. Its protein product is CASSLTSVLYEQYF. The chain links TRBV7-8 to TRBJ2-5, with TRBD2 matching over 7 bases. The tail of the sequence fits TRBJ2-7 better, so the J call may be wrong. The germline V gene encodes CDR1 SGHVS and CDR2 FQNEAQ. The CDR3 is 14 residues long.

The J gene is TRBJ2-5, the V gene TRBV5-4; D call uncertain. Per the germline V gene, CDR1 is SGHNT and CDR2 is YYREEE (reference sequence). Trimming shortened V by 4 bases and J by 2 bases, and 12 bases separated the two germline ends. The CDR3 consists of 14 residues. CDR3 sequence: CASSVTQEQETQYF. As DNA, the CDR3 is TGTGCCAGCAGCGTAACTCAGGAACAAGAGACCCAGTACTTC.

CDR3: CASSLEIRRTQYF. CDR3 in DNA: TGTGCCAGCAGCTTAGAAATCCGGAGGACCCAGTACTTC. The rearrangement links TRBV7-9 to TRBJ2-5, with unresolved D. V lost 1 base and J 7 bases, leaving 10 bases between the germline ends. The CDR3 consists of 13 residues. The germline gives CDR1 SEHNR, CDR2 FQNEAQ (reference sequence).

This clone appeared once. V is TRBV9 and J is TRBJ2-1; TRBD2 aligns across 9 bases. V lost 0 bases to trimming and J lost 7 bases; unmatched junction nucleotides: 5. The CDR3 contains 15 residues. CDR1 SGDLS and CDR2 YYNGEE come from the germline V gene. The CDR3 coding sequence is TGTGCCAGCAGCGTAGCAGGACTAGCGTGGAATGAGCAGTTCTTC. Its protein is CASSVAGLAWNEQFF. Drawing the rest from reference TRBV9 and TRBJ2-1, the complete variable domain is DSGVTQTPKHLITATGQRVTLRCSPRSGDLSVYWYQQSLDQGLQFLIQYYNGEERAKGNILERFSAQQFPDLHSELNLSSLELGDSALYFCASSVAGLAWNEQFFGPGTRLTVL.

The chain joins TRBV5-1 to TRBJ2-1; TRBD1 matches 9 bases. The V gene end was trimmed by 7 bases and the J gene end by 9 bases; junction bases not matched to a gene: 11. The CDR3 consists of 14 residues. CDR1 and CDR2 (germline): SGHRS, YFSETQ. CDR3 sequence reads: CASDPGQGGGEQFF. The CDR3 bases are TGCGCCAGCGACCCGGGACAGGGAGGAGGTGAGCAGTTCTTC.

This clone was found a few times. The chain combines TRBV4-1 with TRBJ2-1; D remains ambiguous. Trimming removed 1 base from V and 3 bases from J, with 10 bases in between. From germline, CDR1 is MGHRA and CDR2 YSYEKL. The CDR3 is 15 residues long. CDR3 sequence (DNA): TGCGCCAGCAGCCAAGGGTCTAGGAGCTACAATGAGCAGTTCTTC. It yields the protein CASSQGSRSYNEQFF.

This chain joins TRBV7-9 and TRBJ2-5, with 7 bases identical to TRBD2. CDR1 and CDR2 (germline): SEHNR, FQNEAQ (reference sequence). The CDR3 sequence is 13 residues long. V shed 5 bases, J shed 4 bases, and the junction held 4 bases outside the gene matches. CDR3 coding DNA: TGTGCCAGCAGCCTCACTAGCGTAGAGACCCAGTACTTC. This translates into CASSLTSVETQYF.